A single sample gave rise to the 28 T cell receptor beta chains below, sequenced in a study of OX40 agonist ivuxolimab in advanced cancers. The protocol was immunoSEQ multiplex PCR, while the TCRdb copy is restricted to in-frame clones and leaves out a portion. The repertoire holds around 76,000 clones, with 86% as singletons. The sample here was CD4+ or CD8+ T cells sorted from blood, taken in a trial of the OX40 agonist ivuxolimab. These receptors were obtained from an adult with an advanced solid tumor such as melanoma, head and neck, liver or kidney cancer.

V is TRBV14 and J is TRBJ1-3; D remains unclear. CDR3 length: 13 residues. Germline CDR1 SGHDN, CDR2 FVKESK. Trimming pared 5 bases from V and 0 bases from J, leaving 5 bases between. The chain's CDR3 is CASSVSSGNTIYF. The CDR3 region has the DNA TGTGCCAGCAGCGTCTCCTCTGGAAACACCATATATTTT.

This rearrangement joins TRBV5-6 to TRBJ1-1; D ambiguous. With 6 bases removed from V and 5 bases from J, the gap between germline ends came to 14 bases. Germline CDR1 and CDR2: SGHDT and YYEEEE. The CDR3 length is 13 residues. CDR3 sequence: CASTVLWGTEAFF. CDR3 nucleotide sequence: TGTGCCAGCACGGTTCTTTGGGGTACTGAAGCTTTCTTT.

The chain employs TRBV6-6 and TRBJ2-6; D unresolved. The V end was cut by 11 bases, the J end by 1 base, with 18 bases between. This CDR3 has 16 residues. Germline lookup yields CDR1 MNHNY and CDR2 SVGAGI (reference sequence). The CDR3 reads CAVQQVLGSGANVLTF. The CDR3 DNA sequence: TGTGCCGTCCAGCAGGTTCTAGGATCTGGGGCCAACGTCCTGACTTTC.

This clone has only one observation. The chain links TRBV7-6 to TRBJ1-1, with TRBD1 matching over 8 bases. Germline V gene data show CDR1 as SGHVS and CDR2 as FNYEAQ. The CDR3 covers 16 residues. Trimming took 4 bases from V and 4 from J; bases not matched to a gene: 11. The CDR3 protein is CASSSNLQGGGTEAFF. The CDR3 DNA reads as TGTGCCAGCAGCTCCAATCTACAGGGGGGAGGCACTGAAGCTTTCTTT.

The chain carries TRBV15 and TRBJ2-1; D might be TRBD2 (6 bases). The CDR3 length is 17 residues. V dropped 0 bases and J dropped 3 bases, with 15 bases sitting between them. CDR1 and CDR2 from the germline V gene are LNHNV and YYDKDF (reference sequence). The CDR3 DNA follows: TGTGCCACCAGCAGAGATCTCGGGAGCGGCTTCTACAATGAGCAGTTCTTC. This gives the protein CATSRDLGSGFYNEQFF.

This chain joins TRBV5-1 and TRBJ1-3; D is uncertain. Germline lookup yields CDR1 SGHRS and CDR2 YFSETQ. The CDR3 consists of 15 residues. Trimming took off 0 bases at V and 2 bases at J, with 9 bases between the two ends. The CDR3 DNA follows: TGCGCCAGCAGCTTGGTAGGGCTTGCTGGAAACACCATATATTTT. The encoded protein is CASSLVGLAGNTIYF. The full variable domain, its missing parts supplied by reference TRBV5-1 and TRBJ1-3, is KAGVTQTPRYLIKTRGQQVTLSCSPISGHRSVSWYQQTPGQGLQFLFEYFSETQRNKGNFPGRFSGRQFSNSRSEMNVSTLELGDSALYLCASSLVGLAGNTIYFGEGSWLTVV.

This chain connects TRBV6-6 to TRBJ1-1; perhaps TRBD1 as D (5 bases). Germline V gene sequence: CDR1 MNHNY, CDR2 SVGAGI (reference sequence). The CDR3 runs 12 residues. Trimming took off 5 bases at V and 7 bases at J, with 11 bases between the two ends. The CDR3 nucleotides are TGTGCCAGCAGTCCGGGGCGCCTTGAAGCTTTCTTT. As protein: CASSPGRLEAFF.

The chain joins TRBV6-4 to TRBJ1-5; 7 nucleotides match TRBD1. After removal of 9 bases from V and 4 bases from J, the junction contained 3 bases not matched to a gene. CDR1 is MRHNA, CDR2 SNTAGT, per germline. The CDR3 totals 12 residues. CDR3 DNA sequence: TGTGCCAGGACAGGGAGAAATCAGCCCCAGCATTTT. Residues: CARTGRNQPQHF.

The rearrangement uses TRBV2 and TRBJ1-2, with D possibly matching TRBD1 (6 bases). The CDR3 extends over 16 amino acids. V was clipped by 1 base and J by 4 bases, with 16 bases between them. The germline V gene has CDR1 SNHLY and CDR2 FYNNEI. The CDR3 here is CASSEDPGQWGYGYTF. Written as DNA, the CDR3 is TGTGCCAGCAGTGAAGATCCGGGACAATGGGGCTATGGCTACACCTTC. Together with reference TRBV2 and TRBJ1-2, the CDR3 gives the full variable domain: EPEVTQTPSHQVTQMGQEVILRCVPISNHLYFYWYRQILGQKVEFLVSFYNNEISEKSEIFDDQFSVERPDGSNFTLKIRSTKLEDSAMYFCASSEDPGQWGYGYTFGSGTRLTVV.

The chain joins TRBV5-8 to TRBJ1-4, with 11 bases identical to TRBD1. The V gene end was trimmed by 4 bases and the J gene end by 10 bases; junction bases not matched to a gene: 6. The CDR3 is made up of 14 amino acids. CDR1 is SGHTS, CDR2 YDEGEE, per germline. CDR3 protein: CASSPRTGGGKLFF. CDR3 coding DNA: TGTGCCAGCAGCCCTAGGACAGGGGGCGGAAAACTGTTTTTT.

The chain carries TRBV7-6 and TRBJ1-4; 7 nucleotides match TRBD1. V was clipped by 5 bases and J by 4 bases; unmatched bases: 7. Germline V gene sequence: CDR1 SGHVS, CDR2 FNYEAQ. The CDR3 is 15 amino acids. CDR3 in amino acids: CASSTGQALNEKLFF. CDR3 coding DNA: TGTGCCAGCAGCACCGGACAGGCGCTTAATGAAAAACTGTTTTTT.

V and J are TRBV19 and TRBJ1-5; TRBD1 matches 8 bases. The trim removed 3 bases at V and 12 bases at J, leaving 13 bases unmatched. The length of the CDR3 is 15 residues. Germline CDR1 is LNHDA and CDR2 is SQIVND (reference sequence). The CDR3 protein is CASSMGQDRVARQHF. For the CDR3, the DNA is TGTGCCAGTAGTATGGGACAGGATAGGGTAGCGCGCCAGCATTTT.

The chain carries TRBV7-9 and TRBJ2-5, with 8 bases aligning to TRBD1. V lost 4 bases to trimming and J lost 0 bases; unmatched junction nucleotides: 4. The CDR3 has 15 residues. From germline, CDR1 is SEHNR and CDR2 FQNEAQ (reference sequence). The CDR3 loop reads CASSSWTGHQETQYF. The CDR3 DNA reads TGTGCCAGCAGCTCCTGGACAGGGCACCAAGAGACCCAGTACTTC.

This clone was counted once. V and J are TRBV6-5 and TRBJ2-7; D is uncertain. V gave up 6 bases and J gave up 2 bases, with 8 bases separating them. The CDR3 runs 12 residues. Germline CDR1 is MNHEY and CDR2 is SVGAGI. The CDR3 here is CASRQSTYEQYF. In DNA form, the CDR3 reads TGTGCCAGCAGGCAAAGTACCTACGAGCAGTACTTC.

This clone showed up just a few times. The gene calls are TRBV25-1 and TRBJ2-2; D perhaps matches TRBD1 (8 bases). Trimming took off 3 bases at V and 3 bases at J, with 14 bases between the two ends. The CDR3 has 16 residues. CDR1 and CDR2 from the germline V gene are MGHDK and SYGVNS. Written as DNA, the CDR3 is TGTGCCAGCAGTGAGCGCACAGGGGGGGACACCGGGGAGCTGTTTTTT. It codes for CASSERTGGDTGELFF.

The V call is TRBV5-1, the J call TRBJ2-7; 13 positions match TRBD2. J was trimmed by 2 bases and V by 3 bases; bases with no gene match: 2. There are 15 residues in the CDR3. The germline V gene has CDR1 SGHRS and CDR2 YFSETQ. In DNA form, the CDR3 reads TGCGCCAGCAGCTCAGGACTAGCGGGAGCCTACGAGCAGTACTTC. As protein: CASSSGLAGAYEQYF.

This chain's CDR3 is CASSLTASNEKLFF. In DNA, the CDR3 is TGCGCCAGCAGCTTGACAGCTTCTAATGAAAAACTGTTTTTT. The chain employs TRBV5-1 and TRBJ1-4; D ambiguous. V was trimmed by 1 base and J by 3 bases, leaving 7 bases between them. The CDR3 runs to 14 residues. The germline gives CDR1 SGHRS, CDR2 YFSETQ.

The chain is built from TRBV19 and TRBJ2-5; 8 positions match TRBD1. Germline CDR1 is LNHDA and CDR2 is SQIVND (reference sequence). CDR3 size: 14 residues. V trimming: 7 bases; J trimming: 4 bases; junction bases outside the gene matches: 8. The CDR3 coding sequence is TGTGCCAGTACCCCAGGGGGCCCTGGAGAGACCCAGTACTTC. This codes for CASTPGGPGETQYF.

This chain links TRBV14 with TRBJ2-7; 9 nucleotides match TRBD1. The ends lost 4 bases at V and 4 bases at J; junction bases unmatched: 11. Looked up from germline, CDR1 is SGHDN and CDR2 is FVKESK. CDR3 size: 16 residues. The CDR3 sequence: CASSRLTGGPKYEQYF. For the CDR3, the DNA is TGTGCCAGCAGCCGTTTGACAGGGGGGCCTAAGTACGAGCAGTACTTC.

In the case of this clone: One end of the junction does not line up with germline, which may come from a read error. This chain links TRBV9 with TRBJ1-5, with a possible D match to TRBD1 (5 bases). CDR3 length equals 14 residues. Looked up from germline, CDR1 is SGDLS and CDR2 is YYNGEE. The CDR3 DNA reads as TGTACCAGCAGCGGAGGAGAGGGGAATCAGCCCCAGCATTTT. Protein sequence: CTSSGGEGNQPQHF.

This chain uses TRBV4-1 with TRBJ1-2; 8 nucleotides align to TRBD1. The junction had 7 bases not matched to a gene; V was cut back by 1 base and J by 6 bases. This CDR3 contains 15 residues. The V gene's germline CDR1 is MGHRA and CDR2 YSYEKL. The CDR3 DNA sequence: TGCGCCAGCAGCCAAGCCAGGGGGCGCGAGGATGGCTACACCTTC. The encoded protein is CASSQARGREDGYTF.

In its sample, this clone was seen once. The CDR3 DNA reads TGTGCCAGCAGCTTAGTTAATCAGCCCCAGCATTTT. Translation gives CASSLVNQPQHF. This chain joins TRBV7-2 and TRBJ1-5; D ambiguous. V was cut by 1 base and J by 4 bases, with 2 bases left in between. The germline gives CDR1 SGHTA, CDR2 FQGNSA. The CDR3 covers 12 residues.

The chain recombines TRBV7-8 with TRBJ2-2, with 9 positions matching TRBD2. CDR1 and CDR2 from the germline V gene are SGHVS and FQNEAQ. After removal of 4 bases from V and 4 bases from J, the junction contained 1 base not matched to a gene. The CDR3 totals 14 residues. The DNA of the CDR3 is TGTGCCAGCAGCTCTAGCGGGACCACCGGGGAGCTGTTTTTT. Translating it yields CASSSSGTTGELFF.

The CDR3 nucleotides are TGCGCCAGCAGTCATCGGGAGGGAGAACTAGCCAAAAACATTCAGTACTTC. Its protein product is CASSHREGELAKNIQYF. This chain uses TRBV23-1 with TRBJ2-4; TRBD2 matches at 8 bases. TRBV23-1 is given ORF status, its function remaining uncertain. Losses at the gene ends were 3 bases for V and 0 bases for J; bases not matched to a gene: 7. This CDR3 spans 17 amino acids.

The V and J genes are TRBV19 and TRBJ2-4, with D possibly matching TRBD1 (5 bases). The germline V gene encodes CDR1 LNHDA and CDR2 SQIVND (reference sequence). This CDR3 spans 14 amino acids. Trimming shortened V by 4 bases and J by 4 bases, and 11 bases separated the two germline ends. CDR3 nucleotide sequence: TGTGCCAGTAGTACCCAGACAGCAAAAAACATTCAGTACTTC. Its protein is CASSTQTAKNIQYF. The full variable domain, its missing parts supplied by reference TRBV19 and TRBJ2-4, is DGGITQSPKYLFRKEGQNVTLSCEQNLNHDAMYWYRQDPGQGLRLIYYSQIVNDFQKGDIAEGYSVSREKKESFPLTVTSAQKNPTAFYLCASSTQTAKNIQYFGAGTRLSVL.

The chain joins TRBV6-5 to TRBJ1-5; 9 nucleotides align to TRBD1. The length of the CDR3 is 14 residues. Germline V gives CDR1 MNHEY, CDR2 SVGAGI. V trimming: 4 bases; J trimming: 2 bases; junction bases outside the gene matches: 0. The DNA for the CDR3 is TGTGCCAGCAGTTGGACAGGGGGCAATCAGCCCCAGCATTTT. Protein: CASSWTGGNQPQHF.

V gene TRBV4-2 combines with J gene TRBJ2-1; D remains unclear. V gave up 1 base and J gave up 9 bases, with 7 bases separating them. CDR3 length: 12 residues. The germline gives CDR1 LGHNA, CDR2 YNFKEQ. CDR3 bases: TGTGCCAGCAGCCAAGTTGGGCGTGAGCAGTTCTTC. Translated: CASSQVGREQFF.

The CDR3 spells CASSLAGRVNYGYTF. The DNA of the CDR3 is TGTGCCAGCAGCTTAGCGGGCAGGGTAAACTATGGCTACACCTTC. The gene calls are TRBV7-9 and TRBJ1-2; possible D gene TRBD1, 5 bases. The germline V gene encodes CDR1 SEHNR and CDR2 FQNEAQ (reference sequence). CDR3 length equals 15 residues. V was shortened by 0 bases and J by 2 bases, with 10 bases between the two germline ends.